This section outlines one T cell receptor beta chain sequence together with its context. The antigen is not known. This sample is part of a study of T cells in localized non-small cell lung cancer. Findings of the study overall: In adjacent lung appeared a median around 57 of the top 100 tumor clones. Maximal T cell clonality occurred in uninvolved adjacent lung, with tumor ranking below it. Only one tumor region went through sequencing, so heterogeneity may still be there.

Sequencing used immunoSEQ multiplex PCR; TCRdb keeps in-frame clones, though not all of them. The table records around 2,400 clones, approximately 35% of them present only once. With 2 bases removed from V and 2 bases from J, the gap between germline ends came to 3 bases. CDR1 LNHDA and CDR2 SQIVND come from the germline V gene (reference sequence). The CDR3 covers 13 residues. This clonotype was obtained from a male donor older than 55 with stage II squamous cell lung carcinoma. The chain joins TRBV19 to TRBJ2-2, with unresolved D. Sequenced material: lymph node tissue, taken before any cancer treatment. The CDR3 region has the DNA TGTGCCAGTAGTATATTCAACACCGGGGAGCTGTTTTTT. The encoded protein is CASSIFNTGELFF. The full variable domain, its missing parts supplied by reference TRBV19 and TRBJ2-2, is DGGITQSPKYLFRKEGQNVTLSCEQNLNHDAMYWYRQDPGQGLRLIYYSQIVNDFQKGDIAEGYSVSREKKESFPLTVTSAQKNPTAFYLCASSIFNTGELFFGEGSRLTVL.